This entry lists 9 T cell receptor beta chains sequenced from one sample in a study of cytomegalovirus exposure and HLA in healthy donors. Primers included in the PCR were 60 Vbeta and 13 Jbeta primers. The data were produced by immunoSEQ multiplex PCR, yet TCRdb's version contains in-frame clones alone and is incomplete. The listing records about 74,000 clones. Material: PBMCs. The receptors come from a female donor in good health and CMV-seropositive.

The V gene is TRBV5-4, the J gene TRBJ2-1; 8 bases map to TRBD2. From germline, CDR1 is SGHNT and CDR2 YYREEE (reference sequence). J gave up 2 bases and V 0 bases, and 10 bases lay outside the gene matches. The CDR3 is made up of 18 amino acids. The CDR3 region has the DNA TGTGCCAGCAGCTTGGCGGGGGGCGGGGGGCCTCCCTACAATGAGCAGTTCTTC. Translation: CASSLAGGGGPPYNEQFF.

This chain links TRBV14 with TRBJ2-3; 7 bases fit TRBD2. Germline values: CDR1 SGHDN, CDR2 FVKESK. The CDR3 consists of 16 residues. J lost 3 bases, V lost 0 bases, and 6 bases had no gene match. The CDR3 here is CASSQESGAGTDTQYF. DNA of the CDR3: TGTGCCAGCAGCCAAGAAAGCGGGGCGGGAACAGATACGCAGTATTTT.

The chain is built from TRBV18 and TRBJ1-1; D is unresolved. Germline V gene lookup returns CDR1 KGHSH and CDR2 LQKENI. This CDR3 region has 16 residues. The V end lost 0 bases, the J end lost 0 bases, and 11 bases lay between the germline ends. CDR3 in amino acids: CASSPPTGVMNTEAFF. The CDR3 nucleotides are TGTGCCAGCTCACCACCGACCGGAGTCATGAACACTGAAGCTTTCTTT. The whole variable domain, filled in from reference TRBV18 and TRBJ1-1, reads NAGVMQNPRHLVRRRGQEARLRCSPMKGHSHVYWYRQLPEEGLKFMVYLQKENIIDESGMPKERFSAEFPKEGPSILRIQQVVRGDSAAYFCASSPPTGVMNTEAFFGQGTRLTVV.

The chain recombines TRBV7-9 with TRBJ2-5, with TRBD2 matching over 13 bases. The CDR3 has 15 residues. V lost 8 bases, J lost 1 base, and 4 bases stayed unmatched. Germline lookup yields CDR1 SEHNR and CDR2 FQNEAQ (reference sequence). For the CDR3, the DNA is TGTGCCAGCCTAAGACTAGCGGGGGGCCAAGAGACCCAGTACTTC. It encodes CASLRLAGGQETQYF.

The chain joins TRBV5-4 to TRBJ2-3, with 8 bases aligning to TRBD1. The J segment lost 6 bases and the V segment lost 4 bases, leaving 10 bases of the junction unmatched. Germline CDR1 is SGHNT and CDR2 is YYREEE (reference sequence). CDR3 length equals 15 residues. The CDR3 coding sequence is TGTGCCAGCAGCATCGGACAGGGTGGATGGGATACGCAGTATTTT. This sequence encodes CASSIGQGGWDTQYF.

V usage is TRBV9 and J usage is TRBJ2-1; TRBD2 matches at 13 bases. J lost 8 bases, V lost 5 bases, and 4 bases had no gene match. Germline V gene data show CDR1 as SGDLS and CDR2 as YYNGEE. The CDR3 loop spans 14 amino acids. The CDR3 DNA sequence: TGTGCCAGCAGTGGACTAGCGGGGGTTCATGAGCAGTTCTTC. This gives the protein CASSGLAGVHEQFF.

The CDR3 DNA reads TGTGCCAGAAGCCCGAGGTCCCTGAAGCACGAGCAGTACTTC. This encodes CARSPRSLKHEQYF. This chain uses TRBV5-3 with TRBJ2-7; D is unclear. TRBV5-3 is labeled an ORF, and its function is uncertain. Trimming removed 4 bases at V and 5 bases at J, with 16 bases between. The CDR3 has 14 amino acids.

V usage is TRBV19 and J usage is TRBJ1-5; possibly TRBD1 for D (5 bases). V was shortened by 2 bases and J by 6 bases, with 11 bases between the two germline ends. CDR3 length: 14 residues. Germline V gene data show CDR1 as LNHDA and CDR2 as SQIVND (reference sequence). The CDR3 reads CASSIRQGGQPQHF. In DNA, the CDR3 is TGTGCCAGTAGTATACGGCAGGGTGGTCAGCCCCAGCATTTT.

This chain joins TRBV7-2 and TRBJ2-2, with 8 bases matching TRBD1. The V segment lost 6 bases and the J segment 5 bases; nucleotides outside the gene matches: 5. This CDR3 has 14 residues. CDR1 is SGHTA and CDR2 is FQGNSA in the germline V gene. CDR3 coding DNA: TGTGCCAGCAGTCGGGACAGGAAGACCGGGGAGCTGTTTTTT. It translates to CASSRDRKTGELFF.